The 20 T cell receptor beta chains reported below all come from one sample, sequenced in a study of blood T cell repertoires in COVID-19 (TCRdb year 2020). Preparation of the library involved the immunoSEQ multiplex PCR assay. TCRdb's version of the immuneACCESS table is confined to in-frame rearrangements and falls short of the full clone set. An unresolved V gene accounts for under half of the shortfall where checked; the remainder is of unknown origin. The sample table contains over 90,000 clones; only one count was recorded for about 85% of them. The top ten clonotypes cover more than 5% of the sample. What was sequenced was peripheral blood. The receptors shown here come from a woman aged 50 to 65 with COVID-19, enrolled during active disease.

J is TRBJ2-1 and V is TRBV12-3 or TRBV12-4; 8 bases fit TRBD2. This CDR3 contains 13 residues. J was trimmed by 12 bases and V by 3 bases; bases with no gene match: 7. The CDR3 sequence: CASSFQRGLGQFF. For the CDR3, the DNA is TGTGCCAGCAGTTTTCAGCGGGGGCTGGGGCAGTTCTTC.

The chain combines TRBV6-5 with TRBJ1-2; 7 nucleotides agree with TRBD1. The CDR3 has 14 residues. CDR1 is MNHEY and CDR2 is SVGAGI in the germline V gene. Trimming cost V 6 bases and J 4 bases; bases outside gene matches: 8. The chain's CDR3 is CASRPTDRAYGYTF. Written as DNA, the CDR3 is TGTGCCAGCAGGCCCACCGACAGGGCCTATGGCTACACCTTC.

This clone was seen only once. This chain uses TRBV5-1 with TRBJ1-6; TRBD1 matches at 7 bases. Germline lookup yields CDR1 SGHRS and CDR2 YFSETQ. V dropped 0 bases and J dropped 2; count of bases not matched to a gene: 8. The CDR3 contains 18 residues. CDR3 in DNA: TGCGCCAGCAGCTTGGGGCTGGACAGGCAAGCCTATAATTCACCCCTCCACTTT. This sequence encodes CASSLGLDRQAYNSPLHF.

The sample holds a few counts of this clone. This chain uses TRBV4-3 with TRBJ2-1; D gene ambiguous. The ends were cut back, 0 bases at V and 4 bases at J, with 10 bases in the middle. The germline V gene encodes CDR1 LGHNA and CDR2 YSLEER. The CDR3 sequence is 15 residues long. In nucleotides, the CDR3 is TGCGCCAGCAGCCAAGAACCTGGCCAGTACAATGAGCAGTTCTTC. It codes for CASSQEPGQYNEQFF.

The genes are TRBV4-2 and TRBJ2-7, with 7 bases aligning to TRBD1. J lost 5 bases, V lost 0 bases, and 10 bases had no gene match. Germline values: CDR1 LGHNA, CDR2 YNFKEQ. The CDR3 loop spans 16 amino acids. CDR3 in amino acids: CASSQDLRQGVNEQYF. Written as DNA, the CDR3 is TGTGCCAGCAGCCAAGATCTCCGACAGGGCGTAAACGAGCAGTACTTC.

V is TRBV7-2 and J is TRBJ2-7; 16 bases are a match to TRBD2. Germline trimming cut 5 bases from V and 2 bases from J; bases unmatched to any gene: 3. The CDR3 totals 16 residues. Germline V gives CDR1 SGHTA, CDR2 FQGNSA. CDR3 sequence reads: CASSKGTSGGAYEQYF. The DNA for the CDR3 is TGTGCCAGCAGCAAAGGGACTAGCGGGGGGGCCTACGAGCAGTACTTC. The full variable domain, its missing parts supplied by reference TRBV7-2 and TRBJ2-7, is GAGVSQSPSNKVTEKGKDVELRCDPISGHTALYWYRQSLGQGLEFLIYFQGNSAPDKSGLPSDRFSAERTGGSVSTLTIQRTQQEDSAVYLCASSKGTSGGAYEQYFGPGTRLTVT.

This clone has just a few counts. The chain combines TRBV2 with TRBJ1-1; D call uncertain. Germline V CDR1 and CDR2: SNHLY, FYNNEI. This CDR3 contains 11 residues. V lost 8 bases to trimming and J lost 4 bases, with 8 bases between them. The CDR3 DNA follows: TGTGCCAGCCTAATGGTCACTGAAGCTTTCTTT. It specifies CASLMVTEAFF.

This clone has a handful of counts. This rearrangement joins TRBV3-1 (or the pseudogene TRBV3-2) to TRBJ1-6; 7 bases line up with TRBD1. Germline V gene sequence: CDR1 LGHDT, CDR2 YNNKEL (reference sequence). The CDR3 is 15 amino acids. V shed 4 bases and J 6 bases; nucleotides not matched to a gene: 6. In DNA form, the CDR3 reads TGTGCCAGCAGCCCATCACAGGGGATTAATTCACCCCTCCACTTT. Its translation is CASSPSQGINSPLHF.

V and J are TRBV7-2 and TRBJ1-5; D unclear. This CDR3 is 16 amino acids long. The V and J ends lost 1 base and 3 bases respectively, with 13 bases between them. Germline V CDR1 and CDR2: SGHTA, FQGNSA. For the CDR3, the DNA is TGTGCCAGCAGCTTAGGTAACGGAGGGTCCAATCAGCCCCAGCATTTT. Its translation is CASSLGNGGSNQPQHF.

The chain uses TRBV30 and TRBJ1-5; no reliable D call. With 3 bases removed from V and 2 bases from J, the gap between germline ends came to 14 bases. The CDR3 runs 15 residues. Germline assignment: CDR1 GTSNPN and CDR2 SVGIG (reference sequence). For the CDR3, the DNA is TGTGCCTGGAGCCAGTCTTCCCTGGGCAATCAGCCCCAGCATTTT. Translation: CAWSQSSLGNQPQHF.

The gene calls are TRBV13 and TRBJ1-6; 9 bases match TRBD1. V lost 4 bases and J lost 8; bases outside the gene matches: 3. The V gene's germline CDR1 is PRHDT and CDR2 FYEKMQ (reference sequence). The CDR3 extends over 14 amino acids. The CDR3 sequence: CASSSTGGDSPLHF. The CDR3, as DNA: TGTGCCAGCAGCTCAACAGGGGGCGATTCACCCCTCCACTTT.

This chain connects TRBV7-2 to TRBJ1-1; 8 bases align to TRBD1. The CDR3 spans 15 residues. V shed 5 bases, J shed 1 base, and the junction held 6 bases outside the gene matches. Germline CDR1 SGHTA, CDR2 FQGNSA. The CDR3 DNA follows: TGTGCCAGCAGCGGGGGGCAGGGGGCGAACACTGAAGCTTTCTTT. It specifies CASSGGQGANTEAFF.

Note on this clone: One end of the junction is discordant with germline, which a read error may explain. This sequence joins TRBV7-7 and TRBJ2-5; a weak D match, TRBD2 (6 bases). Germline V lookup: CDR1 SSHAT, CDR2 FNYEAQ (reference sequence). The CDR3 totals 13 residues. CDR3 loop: CASSLPGEETQYF. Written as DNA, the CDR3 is TGTGCTAGCAGCTTACCGGGGGAGGAGACCCAGTACTTC.

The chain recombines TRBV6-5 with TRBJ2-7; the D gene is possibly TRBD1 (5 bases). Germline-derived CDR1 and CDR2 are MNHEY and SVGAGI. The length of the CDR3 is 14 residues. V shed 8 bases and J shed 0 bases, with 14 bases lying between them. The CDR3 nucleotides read TGTGCCAGCTTGACAGATCCCAGCTCCTACGAGCAGTACTTC. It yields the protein CASLTDPSSYEQYF.

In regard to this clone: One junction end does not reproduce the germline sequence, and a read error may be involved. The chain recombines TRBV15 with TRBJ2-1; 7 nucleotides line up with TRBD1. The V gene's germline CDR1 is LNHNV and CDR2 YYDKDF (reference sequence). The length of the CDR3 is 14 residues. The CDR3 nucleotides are TGTGTCACCACCAGACAGGGATTGTACAATGAGCAGTTCTTC. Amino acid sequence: CVTTRQGLYNEQFF.

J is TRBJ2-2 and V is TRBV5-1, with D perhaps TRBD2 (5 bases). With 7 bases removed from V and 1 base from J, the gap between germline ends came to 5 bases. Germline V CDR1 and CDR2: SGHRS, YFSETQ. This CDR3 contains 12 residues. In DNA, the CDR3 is TGCGCCAGCGGGAGGAACACCGGGGAGCTGTTTTTT. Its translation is CASGRNTGELFF.

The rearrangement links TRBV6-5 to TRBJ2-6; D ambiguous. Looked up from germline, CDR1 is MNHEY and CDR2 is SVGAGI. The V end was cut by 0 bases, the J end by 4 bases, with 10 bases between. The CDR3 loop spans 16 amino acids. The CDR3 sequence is CASSYSSGSGANVLTF. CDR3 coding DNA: TGTGCCAGCAGTTACTCGTCGGGTTCAGGGGCCAACGTCCTGACTTTC.

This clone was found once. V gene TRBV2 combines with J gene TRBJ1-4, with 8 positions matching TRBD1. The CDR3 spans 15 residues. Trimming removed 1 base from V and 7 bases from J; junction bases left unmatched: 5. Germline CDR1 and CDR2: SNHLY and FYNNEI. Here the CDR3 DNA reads TGTGCCAGCAGTGAAGGCCCGGACAGGGCTGAAAAACTGTTTTTT. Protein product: CASSEGPDRAEKLFF.

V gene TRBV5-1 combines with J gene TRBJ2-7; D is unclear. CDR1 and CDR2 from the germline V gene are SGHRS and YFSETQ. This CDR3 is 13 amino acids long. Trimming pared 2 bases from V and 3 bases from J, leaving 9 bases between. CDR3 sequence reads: CASSFEPGYEQYF. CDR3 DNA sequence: TGCGCCAGCAGCTTTGAACCGGGCTACGAGCAGTACTTC.

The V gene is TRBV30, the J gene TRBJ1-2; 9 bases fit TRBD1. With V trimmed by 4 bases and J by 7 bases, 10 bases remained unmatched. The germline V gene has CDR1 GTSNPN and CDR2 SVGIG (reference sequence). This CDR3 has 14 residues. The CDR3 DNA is TGTGCCTGGATGTCCGGGACAGGGTCTGGTGGCTACACCTTC. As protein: CAWMSGTGSGGYTF.